This entry lists 19 T cell receptor beta chains sequenced from one sample in a study of blood T cell repertoires in COVID-19. Repertoires were generated with immunoSEQ multiplex PCR, while TCRdb's copy carries only in-frame clones and drops some. The sample yields over 95,000 clones, roughly 79% seen once. Sequencing was performed on peripheral blood. The receptors here all came from a human donor in a cohort sampled during active COVID-19.

This clone was counted a single time. CDR3 sequence: CAWSVLFGSYNEQFF. The CDR3 DNA reads TGTGCCTGGAGTGTGTTGTTCGGTTCCTACAATGAGCAGTTCTTC. The chain couples TRBV30 to TRBJ2-1; D remains unclear. Germline CDR1 reads GTSNPN; CDR2 reads SVGIG (reference sequence). The CDR3 consists of 15 residues. Trimming removed 0 bases from V and 1 base from J, with 10 bases in between.

The chain combines TRBV9 with TRBJ2-2, with D perhaps matching TRBD2 (5 bases). The CDR3 is 18 residues long. Germline V gene lookup returns CDR1 SGDLS and CDR2 YYNGEE. Between the trimmed V and J ends, which lost 3 bases and 0 bases, there was a span of 18 bases. CDR3 coding DNA: TGTGCCAGCAGCGCCCCCACTGGCGGACTCGCGAACACCGGGGAGCTGTTTTTT. Residues: CASSAPTGGLANTGELFF.

The chain carries TRBV7-6 and TRBJ2-3, with D perhaps matching TRBD1 (6 bases). CDR3 length equals 13 residues. V was clipped by 1 base and J by 4 bases, with 6 bases between them. The germline CDR1 and CDR2 sequences are SGHVS and FNYEAQ. Written as DNA, the CDR3 is TGTGCCAGCAGCTTAGGGGGGCCAGATACGCAGTATTTT. Translation: CASSLGGPDTQYF.

This chain links TRBV15 with TRBJ1-1, with D possibly matching TRBD1 (6 bases). From germline, CDR1 is LNHNV and CDR2 YYDKDF (reference sequence). V was pared by 4 bases and J by 4 bases, with 10 bases between. The CDR3 spans 13 residues. CDR3 in amino acids: CATSNQGSTEAFF. CDR3 nucleotide sequence: TGTGCCACCAGCAATCAGGGGAGCACTGAAGCTTTCTTT.

The chain carries TRBV5-1 and TRBJ1-5, with D unclear. CDR3 length equals 13 residues. V gave up 4 bases and J gave up 4 bases, with 9 bases separating them. Per germline, CDR1 SGHRS and CDR2 YFSETQ. CDR3 sequence (DNA): TGCGCCAGCAGCATGGCGGGGAATCAGCCCCAGCATTTT. Protein: CASSMAGNQPQHF.

The DNA for the CDR3 is TGTGCCAGCAGTTCCCTACTACACTCTGGAAACACCATATATTTT. This gives the protein CASSSLLHSGNTIYF. The rearrangement links TRBV27 to TRBJ1-3, with unresolved D. Germline CDR1 reads MNHEY; CDR2 reads SMNVEV (reference sequence). Trimming pared 4 bases from V and 0 bases from J, leaving 10 bases between. There are 15 residues in the CDR3.

The table lists this clone with a count of one. V gene TRBV3-1 (or the pseudogene TRBV3-2) combines with J gene TRBJ2-7; 8 nucleotides line up with TRBD2. Germline V gene data show CDR1 as LGHDT and CDR2 as YNNKEL (reference sequence). The ends lost 7 bases at V and 6 bases at J; junction bases unmatched: 5. The CDR3 sequence is 12 residues long. CDR3: CASNSGLAEQYF. The CDR3 DNA follows: TGTGCCAGCAACTCTGGACTAGCCGAGCAGTACTTC.

For the CDR3, the DNA is TGCGCCAGCAGTGAGTCGCGGGGACTAGCGGGAGTCCCCTACAATGAGCAGTTCTTC. It translates to CASSESRGLAGVPYNEQFF. The chain recombines TRBV10-2 with TRBJ2-1; 14 positions match TRBD2. The CDR3 has 19 residues. Germline lookup yields CDR1 WSHSY and CDR2 SAAADI. With V trimmed by 0 bases and J by 2 bases, 6 bases remained unmatched.

The V call is TRBV6-5, the J call TRBJ1-2; D might be TRBD1 (6 bases). The CDR3 covers 15 residues. V was cut by 6 bases and J by 3 bases, with 17 bases left in between. CDR1 and CDR2 from the germline V gene are MNHEY and SVGAGI. CDR3 protein: CASRPPGGRDYGYTF. The CDR3 DNA reads TGTGCCAGCAGACCCCCCGGGGGGCGCGACTATGGCTACACCTTC.

About this clone: An end of the junction does not agree with germline; a read error may underlie this. V gene TRBV15 combines with J gene TRBJ1-1; no firm D call. Germline lookup yields CDR1 LNHNV and CDR2 YYDKDF (reference sequence). CDR3 length: 12 residues. CDR3 region: CATSLEGNSGSF. The CDR3 nucleotides read TGTGCCACCAGCCTAGAGGGCAACTCGGGCAGCTTT.

This clone was detected a few times. This chain uses TRBV19 with TRBJ1-5; 7 nucleotides agree with TRBD1. J lost 1 base, V lost 7 bases, and 10 bases had no gene match. Germline V lookup: CDR1 LNHDA, CDR2 SQIVND (reference sequence). There are 16 residues in the CDR3. The CDR3 DNA reads as TGTGCCAGTAACGCAAGGGGGACAGAAAGCAATCAGCCCCAGCATTTT. It specifies CASNARGTESNQPQHF.

The chain has TRBV6-2 or TRBV6-3 and TRBJ2-5, with 9 bases aligning to TRBD2. The CDR3 covers 17 residues. Trimming took 3 bases from V and 0 from J; bases not matched to a gene: 8. The germline CDR1 and CDR2 sequences are MNHEY and SVGEGT. The CDR3 bases are TGTGCCAGCAGTTATTTGTCCCTAGCGGGATACCAAGAGACCCAGTACTTC. Translated: CASSYLSLAGYQETQYF.

The V call is TRBV29-1, the J call TRBJ2-1, with 8 bases aligning to TRBD2. Germline V gene lookup returns CDR1 SQVTM and CDR2 ANQGSEA. The ends lost 0 bases at V and 0 bases at J; junction bases unmatched: 1. The CDR3 contains 15 residues. The DNA of the CDR3 is TGCAGCGTTGAAGAGGGGACTAGCTCCTACAATGAGCAGTTCTTC. This encodes CSVEEGTSSYNEQFF.

The chain couples TRBV11-2 to TRBJ1-2; 9 positions match TRBD1. This CDR3 is 17 amino acids long. Trimming at V came to 6 bases and at J to 6 bases, leaving 17 bases not matched to a gene. Germline V gene sequence: CDR1 SGHAT, CDR2 FQNNGV. This CDR3 reads CASSKTGQGNSGNGYTF. The CDR3 DNA reads TGTGCCAGCAGTAAAACGGGACAGGGTAATTCTGGTAATGGCTACACCTTC.

This chain links TRBV19 with TRBJ2-1; 9 bases match TRBD1. This CDR3 comprises 13 residues. Unmatched junction bases numbered 3, after V lost 4 bases and J lost 8 bases. Germline V gives CDR1 LNHDA, CDR2 SQIVND (reference sequence). CDR3 bases: TGTGCCAGTAGTAACAGGGGGCGGGATGAGCAGTTCTTC. Amino acids: CASSNRGRDEQFF.

The chain combines TRBV6-2 or TRBV6-3 with TRBJ2-1; TRBD1 matches at 8 bases. From germline, CDR1 is MNHEY and CDR2 SVGEGT. J was trimmed by 6 bases and V by 6 bases; bases with no gene match: 16. CDR3 size: 17 residues. CDR3 coding DNA: TGTGCCAGCAGCTCCATCTACCAGGGGGCCCCTCGCAATGAGCAGTTCTTC. Protein: CASSSIYQGAPRNEQFF.

The chain links TRBV2 to TRBJ2-3, with D perhaps matching TRBD2 (6 bases). This CDR3 is 13 amino acids long. CDR1 and CDR2 from the germline V gene are SNHLY and FYNNEI. The germline V and J ends were trimmed by 8 bases and 6 bases, with 15 bases remaining between them. CDR3 in amino acids: CASRTMAGDTQYF. The CDR3 region has the DNA TGTGCCAGCCGGACGATGGCGGGGGATACGCAGTATTTT.

The chain couples TRBV28 to TRBJ2-3, with 10 bases matching TRBD2. Trimming cost V 4 bases and J 2 bases; bases outside gene matches: 3. CDR3 length equals 15 residues. Germline values: CDR1 MDHEN, CDR2 SYDVKM. CDR3 residues: CASSSLAGFTDTQYF. As DNA, the CDR3 is TGTGCCAGCAGTTCACTAGCGGGATTCACAGATACGCAGTATTTT.

The chain employs TRBV2 and TRBJ1-4, with D perhaps matching TRBD1 (6 bases). Trimming shortened V by 5 bases and J by 5 bases, and 18 bases separated the two germline ends. Germline V lookup: CDR1 SNHLY, CDR2 FYNNEI. This CDR3 spans 16 amino acids. Here the CDR3 DNA reads TGTGCCAGCAGTTATCAGGGTGGGAGGGGGAATGAAAAACTGTTTTTT. Protein product: CASSYQGGRGNEKLFF.